This section outlines one T cell receptor (beta chain) sequence together with its context. What it binds is unknown. This entry comes from a study of identical twins. TCRdb itself ran the 5' RACE reads through MiXCR, one entry per CDR3 protein. The table has hundreds of thousands of distinct CDR3 sequences, 21% seen once. The study's findings and limits: Zero-insertion analyses could be partly confounded by invariant MAIT and iNKT cells. Out-of-frame alpha sequences that twins shared showed excess low generation probability.

These same data were also listed under a study on T cells expressing NK-cell markers. That publication notes: Just one sequenced donor of eight was HCMV-seronegative, while seven were seropositive.

Sequences were obtained from PBMCs. The receptor comes from a young woman in good health.

DNA for the CDR3: TGTGCCAGCAGCTTCGGGAGGACAAGCTACGAGCAGTACTTC. Its translation is CASSFGRTSYEQYF. V gene TRBV7-2 combines with J gene TRBJ2-7; 7 bases are a match to TRBD2. The CDR3 totals 14 residues. Germline CDR1 reads SGHTA; CDR2 reads FQGNSA. The J segment lost 3 bases and the V segment lost 3 bases, leaving 5 bases of the junction unmatched.